The 20 T cell receptor beta chains presented below share a single source sample, sequenced in a study of blood T cell repertoires in COVID-19. Libraries were prepared by immunoSEQ multiplex PCR; TCRdb keeps only in-frame clonotypes and omits some of them. The repertoire holds 140,000 to 150,000 clones, 65% to 80% seen once, with roughly 4.5% in the top ten. The sequencing sample was made of peripheral blood. Receptors were obtained from a man in his 60s with acute or convalescent COVID-19.

This clone occurred a few times. This chain uses TRBV29-1 with TRBJ2-4; 15 bases are shared with TRBD2. Germline loops: CDR1 SQVTM, CDR2 ANQGSEA. The CDR3 sequence is 16 residues long. V was clipped by 7 bases and J by 7 bases; unmatched bases: 11. Written as DNA, the CDR3 is TGCAGCGCCAAAGGACTAGCGGGAGGGCCAAGCAACATTCAGTACTTC. It is translated as CSAKGLAGGPSNIQYF.

The chain joins TRBV11-3 to TRBJ2-7; 13 bases are shared with TRBD2. V trimming: 5 bases; J trimming: 3 bases; junction bases outside the gene matches: 10. This CDR3 region has 17 residues. In germline, CDR1 is SGHNT, CDR2 YENEEA. The CDR3 sequence: CASSPGAGLAGVYEQYF. In DNA, the CDR3 is TGTGCCAGCAGCCCTGGGGCCGGACTAGCGGGAGTCTACGAGCAGTACTTC.

The chain uses TRBV18 and TRBJ1-5; no firm D call. The V and J ends lost 3 bases and 2 bases respectively, with 11 bases between them. Germline V CDR1 and CDR2: KGHSH, LQKENI. The CDR3 loop spans 15 amino acids. The CDR3 region has the DNA TGTGCCAGCTCACCCGGAGGGAGCGGCAATCAGCCCCAGCATTTT. Protein sequence: CASSPGGSGNQPQHF.

The J gene is TRBJ2-6, the V gene TRBV7-9, with D uncertain. Trimming removed 4 bases from V and 2 bases from J, with 12 bases in between. CDR1 and CDR2 (germline): SEHNR, FQNEAQ (reference sequence). The CDR3 length is 16 residues. The CDR3 DNA reads TGTGCCAGCAGCTCCCTCCGGGTTACTGGGGCCAACGTCCTGACTTTC. It specifies CASSSLRVTGANVLTF.

Only one count was recorded for this clone. Here the CDR3 reads CASSLQGVGRTTLGNEQFF. CDR3 DNA: TGTGCCAGCAGCTTACAGGGGGTGGGCCGGACTACTCTTGGCAATGAGCAGTTCTTC. V and J are TRBV7-9 and TRBJ2-1, with a possible D match to TRBD1 (7 bases). The V gene's germline CDR1 is SEHNR and CDR2 FQNEAQ (reference sequence). CDR3 length equals 19 residues. Trimming stripped 2 bases from V and 6 bases from J, with 26 bases between.

This rearrangement joins TRBV7-9 to TRBJ2-7; D call uncertain. The CDR3 is made up of 12 amino acids. The germline gives CDR1 SEHNR, CDR2 FQNEAQ (reference sequence). The ends were cut back, 4 bases at V and 7 bases at J, with 11 bases in the middle. CDR3 nucleotide sequence: TGTGCCAGCAGCTCCGACTCCTTGGAGCAGTACTTC. This encodes CASSSDSLEQYF.

About this clone: A much larger clone lies a single base off, so this may be a read error. This chain joins TRBV3-1 (or the pseudogene TRBV3-2) and TRBJ2-7, with 7 nucleotides matching TRBD1. In germline, CDR1 is LGHDT, CDR2 YNNKEL (reference sequence). The CDR3 has 14 amino acids. In nucleotides, the CDR3 is TGTGCCAGCACCTACGGGGACAGTACCTACGAGCGGTACTTC. It codes for CASTYGDSTYERYF.

The chain joins TRBV5-4 to TRBJ2-3; TRBD2 agrees at 12 bases. In germline, CDR1 is SGHNT, CDR2 YYREEE (reference sequence). With V trimmed by 1 base and J by 4 bases, 10 bases remained unmatched. The CDR3 contains 18 residues. The CDR3 sequence: CASSLRTSGAGSADTQYF. CDR3 DNA sequence: TGTGCCAGCAGCTTGCGGACTAGCGGGGCTGGGTCCGCAGATACGCAGTATTTT.

The rearrangement links TRBV28 to TRBJ2-7; 11 nucleotides line up with TRBD2. CDR1 is MDHEN and CDR2 is SYDVKM in the germline V gene. The CDR3 loop spans 14 amino acids. V was clipped by 5 bases and J by 2 bases; unmatched bases: 2. The CDR3, as DNA: TGTGCCAGCAGTCAACTAGCGGGAGCCTACGAGCAGTACTTC. Residues: CASSQLAGAYEQYF.

This sequence joins TRBV6-1 and TRBJ2-3, with D unresolved. Trimming took 2 bases from V and 2 from J, leaving 11 bases between them. Germline CDR1 and CDR2: MNHNS and SASEGT. The CDR3 covers 15 residues. CDR3 bases: TGTGCCAGCAGTGAATACGGCGGTATCACAGATACGCAGTATTTT. Its translation is CASSEYGGITDTQYF.

This rearrangement joins TRBV25-1 to TRBJ2-1, with D possibly matching TRBD2 (5 bases). The germline V gene encodes CDR1 MGHDK and CDR2 SYGVNS. Trimming removed 3 bases at V and 3 bases at J, with 12 bases between. This CDR3 has 15 amino acids. The CDR3, as DNA: TGTGCCAGCAGTGATTCCGGCGGAGGCTACAATGAGCAGTTCTTC. Translated: CASSDSGGGYNEQFF. The variable domain in full, with the rest retrieved from reference TRBV25-1 and TRBJ2-1, is EADIYQTPRYLVIGTGKKITLECSQTMGHDKMYWYQQDPGMELHLIHYSYGVNSTEKGDLSSESTVSRIRTEHFPLTLESARPSHTSQYLCASSDSGGGYNEQFFGPGTRLTVL.

The chain recombines TRBV19 with TRBJ1-2; D may be TRBD1 (6 bases). The CDR3 consists of 15 residues. Germline CDR1 and CDR2: LNHDA and SQIVND (reference sequence). Trimming took off 5 bases at V and 6 bases at J, with 19 bases between the two ends. The CDR3 loop reads CASSLSPQGLDGYTF. CDR3 nucleotide sequence: TGTGCCAGTAGTCTATCCCCCCAGGGGTTGGATGGCTACACCTTC.

V and J are TRBV30 and TRBJ2-5; 9 positions match TRBD2. The CDR3 is 15 amino acids. Germline trimming cut 2 bases from V and 4 bases from J; bases unmatched to any gene: 8. Germline V gene data show CDR1 as GTSNPN and CDR2 as SVGIG (reference sequence). CDR3 in DNA: TGTGCCTGGAGTCCAGCCCAAGCGGGGGGAGAGACCCAGTACTTC. The encoded protein is CAWSPAQAGGETQYF.

The genes are TRBV7-9 and TRBJ2-7, with 14 bases identical to TRBD2. The J segment lost 7 bases and the V segment lost 6 bases, leaving 5 bases of the junction unmatched. The CDR3 totals 14 residues. Looked up from germline, CDR1 is SEHNR and CDR2 is FQNEAQ (reference sequence). CDR3 loop: CASSPGLAGVEQYF. CDR3 nucleotides: TGTGCCAGCAGTCCGGGACTAGCGGGAGTTGAGCAGTACTTC.

The V gene is TRBV4-2, the J gene TRBJ2-7, with 10 positions matching TRBD2. The V and J ends lost 2 bases and 3 bases, in that order; junction bases with no gene match: 1. This CDR3 comprises 14 residues. Per germline, CDR1 LGHNA and CDR2 YNFKEQ. The CDR3 nucleotides read TGTGCCAGCAGCCAACGGACTAGCGGCTACGAGCAGTACTTC. Its translation is CASSQRTSGYEQYF.

This clone was found many times. V and J are TRBV28 and TRBJ1-1; D possibly corresponds to TRBD1 (6 bases). The V gene's germline CDR1 is MDHEN and CDR2 SYDVKM. V lost 4 bases, J lost 3 bases, and 9 bases lay in between. The CDR3 has 13 amino acids. CDR3 residues: CASSSRGDTEAFF. The CDR3 nucleotides read TGTGCCAGCAGTTCCAGGGGCGACACTGAAGCTTTCTTT.

The chain uses TRBV10-3 and TRBJ1-5; perhaps TRBD1 as D (6 bases). Germline assignment: CDR1 ENHRY and CDR2 SYGVKD. This CDR3 has 15 residues. The germline V and J ends were trimmed by 6 bases and 0 bases, with 12 bases remaining between them. The CDR3 sequence is CAIRQGTNSNQPQHF. CDR3 in DNA: TGTGCCATCAGGCAGGGGACCAATAGCAATCAGCCCCAGCATTTT.

V is TRBV9 and J is TRBJ2-1; 10 nucleotides match TRBD2. Germline CDR1 is SGDLS and CDR2 is YYNGEE. Trimming removed 4 bases from V and 0 bases from J; junction bases left unmatched: 1. This CDR3 spans 15 amino acids. CDR3 sequence (DNA): TGTGCCAGCAGCCCTAGCGGGAGCTCCTACAATGAGCAGTTCTTC. Translating it yields CASSPSGSSYNEQFF.

This chain uses TRBV15 with TRBJ2-7, with D perhaps matching TRBD2 (7 bases). Trimming left V 0 bases short and J 7 bases short, with 13 bases between. In germline, CDR1 is LNHNV, CDR2 YYDKDF (reference sequence). The CDR3 is 14 amino acids. CDR3 residues: CATSRDLGGREQYF. DNA of the CDR3: TGTGCCACCAGCAGAGATCTGGGGGGGCGGGAGCAGTACTTC.

CDR3 protein: CASSEEDTQYF. CDR3 bases: TGTGCCAGCAGTGAAGAGGATACGCAGTATTTT. The chain has TRBV6-4 and TRBJ2-3; no reliable D call. Per the germline V gene, CDR1 is MRHNA and CDR2 is SNTAGT. V lost 3 bases to trimming and J lost 6 bases, with 4 bases between them. The CDR3 has 11 amino acids.